This TCR beta chain was documented in a study of T cell clones after liver transplantation. About the study: Post-transplant blood was tracked for graft-donor-reactive T cell clones identified in a pre-transplant mixed lymphocyte reaction. Tolerance: complete withdrawal held at least one year, liver enzymes staying within twice normal. Subjects received no induction therapy and standard immunosuppression until randomization at 12-24 months post-transplant. Third-party-reactive TCRbeta sequences from pre-transplant mixed lymphocyte reactions served as antigen-independent comparators.

Profiling relied on immunoSEQ multiplex PCR, and the TCRdb table lists in-frame clones only, not all of them. The profile shows around 8,400 clones, roughly 80% of them singletons. This CDR3 comprises 14 residues. Trimming removed 3 bases from V and 2 bases from J, with 10 bases in between. Germline CDR1 is LNHDA and CDR2 is SQIVND (reference sequence). The receptor was derived from a human donor who received a liver transplant. The rearrangement joins TRBV19 to TRBJ1-2; a possible D gene is TRBD1 (6 bases). The source was CD8+ T cells from blood, collected before liver transplant. CDR3 in DNA: TGTGCCAGTAGTATGTCGGGGGGCAACTATGGCTACACCTTC. Translated: CASSMSGGNYGYTF.